This T cell receptor (beta chain) is drawn from a study of identical twins. This clonotype was observed a handful of times. One entry per CDR3 protein, called by TCRdb with MiXCR from the 5' RACE reads. The sample has over 600,000 distinct CDR3 sequences; less than 25% are singletons. Germline CDR1 is SGHVS and CDR2 is FNYEAQ. V was pared by 1 base and J by 5 bases, with 6 bases of the junction left unmatched. The CDR3 covers 15 residues. These data were also reused for a study on T cells expressing NK-cell markers.

The sequenced sample was PBMCs. This TCR derives from a woman under 30 in good health. This rearrangement joins TRBV7-6 to TRBJ2-7; 9 positions agree with TRBD2. CDR3: CASSLEAGGSNEQYF. CDR3 in DNA: TGTGCCAGCAGCTTAGAGGCGGGAGGGAGTAACGAGCAGTACTTC.